The 17 T cell receptor beta chains reported below all come from one sample, sequenced in a study of shared clonotypes between healthy human individuals. Here immunoSEQ multiplex PCR was the method, and the copy in TCRdb shows in-frame clones only, minus some. The repertoire includes 2 million to 2.5 million clones, approximately 95% of them detected once, and roughly 0.13% sits in the top ten. Sequencing was done on a sample of naive CD4+ T cells sorted from blood. Documented subset: CD45RA+ positively selected. These receptor sequences come from a man younger than 30 in good health.

The V call is TRBV6-1, the J call TRBJ2-5, with D unclear. Per germline, CDR1 MNHNS and CDR2 SASEGT. The CDR3 loop spans 13 amino acids. The ends were cut back, 6 bases at V and 1 base at J, with 9 bases in the middle. CDR3 DNA sequence: TGTGCCAGCAGCAGGTCGGGCCAAGAGACCCAGTACTTC. This encodes CASSRSGQETQYF.

In DNA form, the CDR3 reads TGTGCCAGCAGCCGATCCGGGGCCACTAATGAAAAACTGTTTTTT. It codes for CASSRSGATNEKLFF. The gene calls are TRBV6-1 and TRBJ1-4; maybe TRBD1 (5 bases). CDR1 and CDR2 from the germline V gene are MNHNS and SASEGT. The CDR3 contains 15 residues. Trimming pared 6 bases from V and 2 bases from J, leaving 13 bases between.

The chain couples TRBV5-5 to TRBJ2-3, with a tentative D call TRBD2 (5 bases). Trimming stripped 4 bases from V and 0 bases from J, with 9 bases between. The CDR3 totals 14 residues. Germline V gene lookup returns CDR1 SGHKS and CDR2 YYEKEE (reference sequence). Here the CDR3 reads CASSPGDSTDTQYF. The CDR3 DNA reads TGTGCCAGCAGCCCCGGGGATAGCACAGATACGCAGTATTTT. Full variable domain (outside the CDR3, taken from reference TRBV5-5 and TRBJ2-3): DAGVTQSPTHLIKTRGQQVTLRCSPISGHKSVSWYQQVLGQGPQFIFQYYEKEERGRGNFPDRFSARQFPNYSSELNVNALLLGDSALYLCASSPGDSTDTQYFGPGTRLTVL.

In DNA form, the CDR3 reads TGTGCCAGCAGCTCCAGCGGGGGGCCTTCGGGGGAGACCCAGTACTTC. It translates to CASSSSGGPSGETQYF. The rearrangement uses TRBV5-6 and TRBJ2-5; 9 nucleotides match TRBD2. In germline, CDR1 is SGHDT, CDR2 YYEEEE. V gave up 3 bases and J gave up 5 bases; unmatched junction bases: 11. The CDR3 loop spans 16 amino acids.

This chain uses TRBV7-9 with TRBJ1-3; D is perhaps TRBD1 (6 bases). The length of the CDR3 is 14 residues. Trimming pared 9 bases from V and 3 bases from J, leaving 15 bases between. Germline lookup yields CDR1 SEHNR and CDR2 FQNEAQ (reference sequence). This chain's CDR3 is CASRSGAGGNTIYF. The CDR3 coding sequence is TGTGCCAGTCGATCAGGGGCTGGTGGAAACACCATATATTTT.

The CDR3 here is CASSQVSGDNQPQHF. The CDR3 DNA reads TGCGCCAGCAGCCAAGTGTCGGGGGATAATCAGCCCCAGCATTTT. V is TRBV4-3 and J is TRBJ1-5, with TRBD1 as a possible D gene (5 bases). The CDR3 has 15 residues. V was pared by 1 base and J by 4 bases, with 11 bases between. Germline lookup yields CDR1 LGHNA and CDR2 YSLEER.

The chain couples TRBV5-1 to TRBJ1-2; no clear D. Germline assignment: CDR1 SGHRS and CDR2 YFSETQ. V dropped 4 bases and J dropped 2 bases, with 12 bases sitting between them. This CDR3 spans 14 amino acids. The CDR3 sequence is CASSPTPQNYGYTF. The CDR3 nucleotides read TGCGCCAGCAGCCCGACACCGCAGAACTATGGCTACACCTTC.

The chain recombines TRBV19 with TRBJ2-7, with D perhaps TRBD2 (5 bases). V was clipped by 4 bases and J by 3 bases, with 19 bases between them. This CDR3 comprises 16 residues. Germline CDR1 is LNHDA and CDR2 is SQIVND (reference sequence). Written as DNA, the CDR3 is TGTGCCAGTAGTACGAATGAGCAGCCGGGAATCTACGAGCAGTACTTC. Translating it yields CASSTNEQPGIYEQYF.

As concerns this clone: Other DNA sequences in the sample encode the same CDR3. This chain joins TRBV4-1 and TRBJ1-4; 10 nucleotides agree with TRBD1. V lost 3 bases, J lost 7 bases, and 2 bases stayed unmatched. CDR1 and CDR2 from the germline V gene are MGHRA and YSYEKL. This CDR3 is 14 amino acids long. The CDR3 DNA reads TGCGCCAGCAGCCAGGGACAGGGGCGTGAAAAACTGTTTTTT. This sequence encodes CASSQGQGREKLFF.

The chain joins TRBV7-8 to TRBJ2-5; 14 nucleotides align to TRBD2. The CDR3 has 16 residues. The trim removed 4 bases at V and 5 bases at J, leaving 6 bases unmatched. Germline CDR1 SGHVS, CDR2 FQNEAQ. The CDR3 sequence: CASSSTSGGEWETQYF. The DNA for the CDR3 is TGTGCCAGCAGCTCGACTAGCGGGGGGGAATGGGAGACCCAGTACTTC.

The chain combines TRBV5-1 with TRBJ1-4; D ambiguous. V shed 2 bases and J shed 0 bases, with 8 bases lying between them. Germline CDR1 and CDR2: SGHRS and YFSETQ. This CDR3 spans 15 amino acids. The CDR3 coding sequence is TGCGCCAGCAGCTTAGGAGAGCCAACTAATGAAAAACTGTTTTTT. This codes for CASSLGEPTNEKLFF.

This clone was recorded only once. V gene TRBV2 combines with J gene TRBJ1-2; perhaps TRBD1 as D (6 bases). CDR1 and CDR2 (germline): SNHLY, FYNNEI. This CDR3 has 14 residues. V was clipped by 6 bases and J by 8 bases, with 19 bases between them. The CDR3, as DNA: TGTGCCAGCAGACGACAGGCGTCGGAGGGGGGCTACACCTTC. Its translation is CASRRQASEGGYTF.

The gene calls are TRBV30 and TRBJ1-2, with 8 bases that match TRBD1. This CDR3 spans 12 amino acids. V lost 7 bases and J lost 2; bases outside the gene matches: 3. Germline CDR1 and CDR2: GTSNPN and SVGIG (reference sequence). The DNA for the CDR3 is TGTGCCTTGAACAGGGGGAACTATGGCTACACCTTC. Encoded protein: CALNRGNYGYTF.

CDR3 bases: TGCGCCAGCAGCTCGGAAAGGATTCTGTTCTTC. The encoded protein is CASSSERILFF. The V gene is TRBV5-1, the J gene TRBJ2-1; D not certain. The CDR3 has 11 residues. V gave up 3 bases and J gave up 15 bases, with 13 bases separating them. Germline V gene sequence: CDR1 SGHRS, CDR2 YFSETQ.

The V call is TRBV13, the J call TRBJ2-2, with D perhaps TRBD1 (6 bases). The germline V gene encodes CDR1 PRHDT and CDR2 FYEKMQ (reference sequence). CDR3 size: 16 residues. V was trimmed by 3 bases and J by 0 bases, leaving 11 bases between them. CDR3 loop: CASSFQGTTNTGELFF. CDR3 bases: TGTGCCAGCAGCTTTCAGGGGACGACGAACACCGGGGAGCTGTTTTTT.

J is TRBJ1-2 and V is TRBV4-1, with D possibly matching TRBD1 (6 bases). This CDR3 has 14 amino acids. Deletions cut 3 bases from V and 6 bases from J, with 14 bases between. CDR1 and CDR2 (germline): MGHRA, YSYEKL. CDR3 bases: TGCGCCAGCAGCCAGGTTGACAGGATAAATGGCTACACCTTC. It translates to CASSQVDRINGYTF.

CDR3 bases: TGTGCCAGCAGCCAAGCCGCTTGGAGCGGGAGGGCCCTCGGGGAGCTGTTTTTT. Translating gives CASSQAAWSGRALGELFF. This chain joins TRBV14 and TRBJ2-2; 10 nucleotides match TRBD2. The CDR3 has 18 residues. Germline values: CDR1 SGHDN, CDR2 FVKESK. The ends lost 1 base at V and 7 bases at J; junction bases unmatched: 12.